The T cell receptor (beta chain) described here comes from a study of blood T cell repertoires in COVID-19 (dated by TCRdb to 2018 to 2021). Turning to the overall study: Samples from collaborators originated in the United States, Italy and Spain and spanned both the acute and convalescent phases of COVID-19. The samples were drawn from two sources: the first 160 participants of the ongoing ImmuneRACE study, and fewer than 1,500 subjects contributed by 6 global collaborators. The repertoires were released in a freely available public database intended as a resource for research on the immune response to SARS-CoV-2. The prospective study material was composed of cDNA or gDNA derived from T cells, B-cell-depleted T cells, or PBMCs. Where HLA class I and class II types were available, the types were taken from metadata supplied by the sample provider, not from assay-based typing. Sample metadata almost always included a de-identified subject ID, COVID-19 status, age in years and sex. Deeply sampled blood TCRbeta repertoires from subjects exposed to, actively infected with, or recovered from COVID-19 were included in the dataset.

The CDR3 runs 13 amino acids, cysteine and phenylalanine included. The kept DNA is CDR3 alone, 39 bases in frame from the first base. The germline V gene encodes CDR1 SGHNT and CDR2 YENEEA. The junction shows trimming of 5 bases on V and 5 bases on J, and the gene matches do not reach 4 bases of it. TCRbeta CDR3 regions were amplified from genomic DNA by means of the immunoSEQ Assay, a bias-controlled multiplex PCR. On the authors' methods: The number of nucleated cells in each sample was estimated by amplification of reference gene primers within the assay. To quantify the absolute abundance of each unique TCRbeta CDR3 rearrangement, sequence reads were collapsed and filtered. For each sample, productive Simpson clonality was calculated by taking the square root of Simpson's diversity index across productive rearrangements. Here the immuneACCESS table is served through TCRdb, limited to in-frame sequences with V and J called. Missing clones are a known gap in these copies; in checked studies unresolved V genes cover under half, and the rest lacks a known reason. V, J and clone size were drawn from that table, and D and trimming were deduced from the DNA. Across this sample there are about 140,000 clones, with about 79% seen only once. Just under 3% of the sample rests with the top ten.

Points the paper makes about the study in general: Clinical and demographic metadata were provided uncurated, with the amount varying by source and participant.

This clone was detected only a few times. It has no known antigen specificity. No much larger clone is present one base from it, and per-base qualities are unavailable. In the prospective study, participants were roughly 18 to 89 years old, resided in about two dozen geographic areas of the United States, and were enrolled through a virtual design. In the prospective study, cohorts were assigned on the basis of participant-reported clinical history obtained from a screening survey and a study questionnaire. Recovered participants in ImmuneRACE Cohort 3 were defined by two consecutive negative NP/OP PCR tests, clearance by a healthcare professional, or resolution of symptoms. Mobile phlebotomists in the prospective study collected whole blood, serum and a nasopharyngeal or oropharyngeal swab from every participant. Participants in the prospective study had the option to provide additional blood draws and questionnaires over an approximately 2-month period. Before DNA extraction, blood samples from the prospective study were shipped at room temperature or frozen.

The sample taken for sequencing was PBMCs or T cells enriched from blood (not recorded which). This clonotype was sampled from a woman aged 50 to 60 who had recovered from COVID-19. The rearrangement combines TRBV11-3 with TRBJ1-1, with 8 middle bases fitting TRBD1. In nucleotides, the sequence is TGTGCCAGCAGCCAGGGGGCGCGGACTGAAGCTTTCTTT. It encodes CASSQGARTEAFF.